The 27 T cell receptor beta chains presented below share a single source sample, sequenced in a study of cytomegalovirus exposure and HLA in healthy donors. The PCR employed 60 Vbeta primers together with 13 Jbeta primers. Measured with immunoSEQ multiplex PCR; TCRdb has only the in-frame clones, and not every one. The sample has 100,000 to 120,000 clones, around 72% seen once. The sample consisted of PBMCs. These receptor sequences come from a male donor in good health and CMV-seronegative.

This clone was seen a handful of times. The chain carries TRBV9 and TRBJ2-1, with D possibly being TRBD1 (5 bases). The CDR3 length is 16 residues. Trimming stripped 1 base from V and 9 bases from J, with 20 bases between. CDR1 and CDR2 (germline): SGDLS, YYNGEE. The CDR3 is CASSVNPSGAISEQFF. CDR3 bases: TGTGCCAGCAGCGTAAATCCTAGTGGGGCAATCAGTGAGCAGTTCTTC.

The gene calls are TRBV9 and TRBJ2-3; the D is unclear. The CDR3 is 16 residues long. CDR1 and CDR2 (germline): SGDLS, YYNGEE. V lost 0 bases and J 0 bases, leaving 11 bases between the germline ends. The CDR3 sequence: CASSVGVAESTDTQYF. CDR3 coding DNA: TGTGCCAGCAGCGTAGGCGTGGCGGAGAGCACAGATACGCAGTATTTT. Drawing the rest from reference TRBV9 and TRBJ2-3, the complete variable domain is DSGVTQTPKHLITATGQRVTLRCSPRSGDLSVYWYQQSLDQGLQFLIQYYNGEERAKGNILERFSAQQFPDLHSELNLSSLELGDSALYFCASSVGVAESTDTQYFGPGTRLTVL.

This clone came up a few times. The chain has TRBV2 and TRBJ1-4; 8 nucleotides match TRBD1. After removal of 0 bases from V and 5 bases from J, the junction contained 2 bases not matched to a gene. Germline V gives CDR1 SNHLY, CDR2 FYNNEI. CDR3 size: 15 residues. The CDR3: CASSEATGANEKLFF. The CDR3 DNA is TGTGCCAGCAGTGAAGCGACAGGGGCAAATGAAAAACTGTTTTTT.

This clone was seen once. J is TRBJ1-5 and V is TRBV2; 9 bases align to TRBD1. CDR1 and CDR2 from the germline V gene are SNHLY and FYNNEI. Trimming cost V 5 bases and J 6 bases; bases outside gene matches: 8. The CDR3 consists of 15 residues. The chain's CDR3 is CASSLQGAIGQPQHF. In DNA form, the CDR3 reads TGTGCCAGCAGTTTACAGGGGGCGATAGGTCAGCCCCAGCATTTT.

The rearrangement joins TRBV7-9 to TRBJ2-7; 9 nucleotides align to TRBD1. The CDR3 sequence is 14 residues long. With V trimmed by 5 bases and J by 2 bases, 4 bases remained unmatched. Germline CDR1 and CDR2: SEHNR and FQNEAQ (reference sequence). CDR3 sequence: CASSPRDRAYEQYF. CDR3 bases: TGTGCCAGCAGCCCCCGGGACAGGGCCTACGAGCAGTACTTC.

CDR3 DNA sequence: TGTGCCAGCAGCCCGGACAGGGGATATGGCTACACCTTC. This sequence encodes CASSPDRGYGYTF. The chain couples TRBV5-4 to TRBJ1-2; 9 nucleotides line up with TRBD1. This CDR3 comprises 13 residues. Trimming removed 4 bases from V and 5 bases from J; junction bases left unmatched: 3. Germline assignment: CDR1 SGHNT and CDR2 YYREEE (reference sequence).

This sequence joins TRBV25-1 and TRBJ1-6; a possible D gene is TRBD1 (6 bases). Germline values: CDR1 MGHDK, CDR2 SYGVNS. The CDR3 runs 16 residues. V was clipped by 0 bases and J by 5 bases, with 11 bases between them. The CDR3 protein is CASSEYQGTNNSPLHF. Written as DNA, the CDR3 is TGTGCCAGCAGTGAATATCAGGGGACAAATAATTCACCCCTCCACTTT.

The CDR3 here is CASSFTYEYNEQFF. CDR3 DNA: TGTGCCAGCAGCTTTACGTACGAGTACAATGAGCAGTTCTTC. The J gene is TRBJ2-1, the V gene TRBV13; D is ambiguous. Germline loops: CDR1 PRHDT, CDR2 FYEKMQ (reference sequence). V was cut by 3 bases and J by 4 bases, with 10 bases left in between. There are 14 residues in the CDR3. The full variable domain, completed using reference TRBV13 and TRBJ2-1, is AAGVIQSPRHLIKEKRETATLKCYPIPRHDTVYWYQQGPGQDPQFLISFYEKMQSDKGSIPDRFSAQQFSDYHSELNMSSLELGDSALYFCASSFTYEYNEQFFGPGTRLTVL.

V gene TRBV27 combines with J gene TRBJ1-1, with D perhaps TRBD1 (6 bases). Germline V CDR1 and CDR2: MNHEY, SMNVEV (reference sequence). There are 15 residues in the CDR3. The V end lost 3 bases, the J end lost 3 bases, and 14 bases lay between the germline ends. CDR3 nucleotide sequence: TGTGCCAGCAGTTTGATTGGCAGGGGTTACACTGAAGCTTTCTTT. Its protein product is CASSLIGRGYTEAFF.

The chain carries TRBV11-2 and TRBJ1-2; D possibly corresponds to TRBD1 (5 bases). The CDR3 length is 14 residues. V was cut by 5 bases and J by 6 bases, with 16 bases left in between. Germline values: CDR1 SGHAT, CDR2 FQNNGV. This chain's CDR3 is CASSRWGLSDGYTF. DNA for the CDR3: TGTGCCAGCAGCCGCTGGGGCTTAAGTGATGGCTACACCTTC.

V usage is TRBV5-6 and J usage is TRBJ1-2; 9 positions match TRBD1. V shed 4 bases, J shed 6 bases, and the junction held 10 bases outside the gene matches. This CDR3 region has 15 residues. Germline assignment: CDR1 SGHDT and CDR2 YYEEEE. This CDR3 is CASSTRHRGQDGYTF. The CDR3 coding sequence is TGTGCCAGCAGCACACGTCACAGGGGGCAGGATGGCTACACCTTC.

The chain couples TRBV6-6 to TRBJ2-7; TRBD1 aligns across 7 bases. V was pared by 5 bases and J by 2 bases, with 9 bases of the junction left unmatched. CDR3 length: 15 amino acids. Germline-derived CDR1 and CDR2 are MNHNY and SVGAGI (reference sequence). DNA of the CDR3: TGTGCCAGCAGTGACCCCGGACAGGACCCCTACGAGCAGTACTTC. It codes for CASSDPGQDPYEQYF.

The V call is TRBV15, the J call TRBJ2-3; TRBD2 agrees at 10 bases. The length of the CDR3 is 16 residues. J was trimmed by 0 bases and V by 1 base; bases with no gene match: 1. Germline CDR1 is LNHNV and CDR2 is YYDKDF (reference sequence). The DNA of the CDR3 is TGTGCCACCAGCAGAGCTAGCGGGAGAAGCACAGATACGCAGTATTTT. It translates to CATSRASGRSTDTQYF.

A single count supports this clone. The gene calls are TRBV5-1 and TRBJ2-1; D might be TRBD2 (7 bases). The CDR3 consists of 14 residues. The germline V gene encodes CDR1 SGHRS and CDR2 YFSETQ. V dropped 4 bases and J dropped 8 bases, with 16 bases sitting between them. CDR3 sequence reads: CASSPRGEGDEQFF. As DNA, the CDR3 is TGCGCCAGCAGCCCCCGGGGGGAGGGGGATGAGCAGTTCTTC.

The chain recombines TRBV28 with TRBJ2-1, with a tentative D call TRBD1 (5 bases). The ends were cut back, 4 bases at V and 1 base at J, with 8 bases in the middle. The germline V gene encodes CDR1 MDHEN and CDR2 SYDVKM. The CDR3 covers 14 residues. CDR3 bases: TGTGCCAGCAGTTCTAGGGGTTCCTACAATGAGCAGTTCTTC. It encodes CASSSRGSYNEQFF.

The chain is built from TRBV30 and TRBJ2-7; tentatively, D is TRBD2 (5 bases). Looked up from germline, CDR1 is GTSNPN and CDR2 is SVGIG (reference sequence). The V and J ends lost 2 bases and 4 bases respectively, with 12 bases between them. The CDR3 spans 13 residues. DNA for the CDR3: TGTGCCTGGAGTAAGTATGGCGGGTACGAGCAGTACTTC. This translates into CAWSKYGGYEQYF.

V is TRBV2 and J is TRBJ1-4; D gene unclear. The V gene's germline CDR1 is SNHLY and CDR2 FYNNEI. V lost 4 bases to trimming and J lost 10 bases, with 16 bases between them. The CDR3 covers 14 residues. CDR3 bases: TGTGCCAGCAGTGTCGCACACGCGGGCGGAAAACTGTTTTTT. It encodes CASSVAHAGGKLFF.

The chain carries TRBV28 and TRBJ1-1, with 7 positions matching TRBD1. CDR3 length equals 11 residues. Unmatched junction bases numbered 1, after V lost 6 bases and J lost 6 bases. Germline V gives CDR1 MDHEN, CDR2 SYDVKM. This CDR3 is CASRQGPEAFF. The CDR3 nucleotides are TGTGCCAGCAGACAGGGGCCTGAAGCTTTCTTT.

Notes on this clone: The junction and the germline gene differ at one end; a read error may be behind it. The genes are TRBV11-2 and TRBJ2-2; TRBD1 aligns across 8 bases. From germline, CDR1 is SGHAT and CDR2 FQNNGV. The length of the CDR3 is 14 residues. This CDR3 is CASSLGGQVGELFF. The DNA for the CDR3 is TGTGCCAGCAGCTTAGGGGGACAGGTCGGGGAGCTATTTTTT.

The chain has TRBV4-2 and TRBJ2-7; 11 positions agree with TRBD2. V lost 6 bases and J lost 6; bases outside the gene matches: 10. The CDR3 runs 15 residues. Germline-derived CDR1 and CDR2 are LGHNA and YNFKEQ. CDR3 sequence reads: CASRQGLAETSEQYF. DNA for the CDR3: TGTGCCAGCAGGCAGGGACTAGCGGAAACTAGCGAGCAGTACTTC.

Only a few counts were recorded for this clone. The V call is TRBV6-4, the J call TRBJ2-3; maybe TRBD2 (6 bases). Looked up from germline, CDR1 is MRHNA and CDR2 is SNTAGT. CDR3 size: 14 residues. With 3 bases removed from V and 2 bases from J, the gap between germline ends came to 9 bases. Here the CDR3 reads CASSDGEDTDTQYF. CDR3 sequence (DNA): TGTGCCAGCAGTGATGGGGAGGACACAGATACGCAGTATTTT.

The rearrangement uses TRBV19 and TRBJ1-2, with TRBD1 matching 10 bases. Germline V lookup: CDR1 LNHDA, CDR2 SQIVND (reference sequence). Germline trimming cut 10 bases from V and 2 bases from J; bases unmatched to any gene: 16. CDR3 length: 17 amino acids. Here the CDR3 reads CATEGGTGEYANYGYTF. The CDR3 coding sequence is TGTGCCACCGAGGGTGGGACAGGGGAATACGCGAACTATGGCTACACCTTC.

This clone has a single count. The chain employs TRBV18 and TRBJ1-2; 9 positions agree with TRBD1. Germline-derived CDR1 and CDR2 are KGHSH and LQKENI. This CDR3 has 15 amino acids. With V trimmed by 3 bases and J by 7 bases, 9 bases remained unmatched. The CDR3 is CASSPTTGGKSGYTF. CDR3 bases: TGTGCCAGCTCACCCACGACAGGGGGGAAGAGTGGCTACACCTTC.

The genes are TRBV27 and TRBJ1-5; D call uncertain. V lost 6 bases and J 4 bases, leaving 19 bases between the germline ends. CDR1 is MNHEY and CDR2 is SMNVEV in the germline V gene (reference sequence). The CDR3 length is 16 residues. CDR3 sequence: CASSLKPHTENQPQHF. The CDR3 bases are TGTGCCAGCAGCCTTAAGCCTCACACGGAGAATCAGCCCCAGCATTTT.

The V gene is TRBV4-2, the J gene TRBJ2-3; D is unclear. Germline V gene lookup returns CDR1 LGHNA and CDR2 YNFKEQ. The CDR3 runs 14 residues. V was clipped by 1 base and J by 5 bases, with 10 bases between them. The CDR3 coding sequence is TGTGCCAGCAGCCAAGCTGCGGTTAAAGATACGCAGTATTTT. Amino acids: CASSQAAVKDTQYF.

The chain is built from TRBV6-5 and TRBJ1-2; 7 bases line up with TRBD1. CDR1 is MNHEY and CDR2 is SVGAGI in the germline V gene. The CDR3 has 14 residues. After removal of 5 bases from V and 3 bases from J, the junction contained 6 bases not matched to a gene. Here the CDR3 reads CASSPTGEDYGYTF. CDR3 in DNA: TGTGCCAGCAGTCCTACAGGGGAGGACTATGGCTACACCTTC.

The rearrangement joins TRBV25-1 to TRBJ2-7; 8 bases fit TRBD1. V was clipped by 1 base and J by 5 bases; unmatched bases: 4. Germline CDR1 MGHDK, CDR2 SYGVNS. This CDR3 spans 14 amino acids. The CDR3 DNA reads as TGTGCCAGCAGTGAATCAGGGGGCCCCCACGAGCAGTACTTC. Translated: CASSESGGPHEQYF.